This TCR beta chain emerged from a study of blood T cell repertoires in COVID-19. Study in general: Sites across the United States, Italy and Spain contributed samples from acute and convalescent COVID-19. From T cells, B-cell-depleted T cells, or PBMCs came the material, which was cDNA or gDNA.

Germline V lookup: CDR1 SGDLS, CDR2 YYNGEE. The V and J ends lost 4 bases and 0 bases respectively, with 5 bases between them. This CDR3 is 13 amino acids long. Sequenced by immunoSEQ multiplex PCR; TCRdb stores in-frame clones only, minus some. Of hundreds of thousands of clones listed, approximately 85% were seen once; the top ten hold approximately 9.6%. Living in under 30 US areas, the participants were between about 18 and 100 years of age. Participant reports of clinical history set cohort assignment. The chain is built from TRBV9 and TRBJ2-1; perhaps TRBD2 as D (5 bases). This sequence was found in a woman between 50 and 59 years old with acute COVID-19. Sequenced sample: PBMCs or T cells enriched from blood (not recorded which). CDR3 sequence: CASSRGSYNEQFF. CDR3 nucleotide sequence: TGTGCCAGCAGCCGGGGCTCCTACAATGAGCAGTTCTTC.